This T cell receptor beta chain was identified during a study of T cell repertoires in cytomegalovirus infection. Study context: Public TCR beta signatures were indicative of both CMV infection and a matching HLA type.

TCRdb re-called the reads with MiXCR, one entry per CDR3 protein. This table holds 350,000 to 500,000 distinct CDR3 sequences, about a third found once. In its sample, this clonotype was seen a few times. The antigen is unknown. CDR1 is MNHEY, CDR2 SVGEGT, per germline. Trimming cost V 3 bases and J 3 bases, with 14 bases left between them. The CDR3 sequence is 15 residues long. Study conclusions and caveats: HLA-C-restricted TCR beta clonotypes specific for CMV led the ex vivo response. Totalled public TCR beta family frequency picked out people who carried CMV plus the relevant HLA.

Sequencing was carried out using PBMCs. The receptor comes from a human donor in good health (CMV status not recorded). Some clones in this sample may be carry-over from other donors' samples. This sequence joins TRBV6-2 or TRBV6-3 and TRBJ1-1; D perhaps matches TRBD1 (5 bases). The chain's CDR3 is CASSYRRTRDTEAFF. Here the CDR3 DNA reads TGTGCCAGCAGTTATCGGCGGACAAGGGACACTGAAGCTTTCTTT.